Following are 17 T cell receptor beta chains from one sample sequenced in a study of T cells in Graves' hyperthyroidism and ophthalmopathy. RNA transcripts gave rise to amplified TCR beta CDR3 regions. HTBI primers were the set used in a first-round RT-PCR of the TCR CDR3. A single record per CDR3 protein comes from TCRdb applying MiXCR to the multiplex PCR reads. The repertoire holds a few hundred thousand distinct CDR3 sequences, with approximately 13% as singletons. The sample was blood. These receptors came from a woman under 30 with Graves' hyperthyroidism.

This clonotype appeared many times. This sequence joins TRBV13 and TRBJ2-3; tentatively, D is TRBD2 (6 bases). This CDR3 is built from 15 residues. Deletions cut 3 bases from V and 4 bases from J, with 14 bases between. Per the germline V gene, CDR1 is PRHDT and CDR2 is FYEKMQ (reference sequence). CDR3 sequence: CASSFKTSLADTQYF. CDR3 DNA: TGTGCCAGCAGCTTTAAGACTAGTTTGGCAGATACGCAGTATTTT.

This clonotype appeared a few times. The rearrangement joins TRBV6-1 to TRBJ1-3; the D is unclear. Germline V gives CDR1 MNHNS, CDR2 SASEGT. This CDR3 is built from 14 residues. V was shortened by 6 bases and J by 0 bases, with 9 bases between the two germline ends. CDR3 region: CASRIHNSGNTIYF. CDR3 DNA sequence: TGTGCCAGCAGAATACATAACTCTGGAAACACCATATATTTT.

The table lists this clonotype with many counts. This sequence joins TRBV7-2 and TRBJ2-7; 7 bases are shared with TRBD2. CDR3 length: 14 residues. Germline V CDR1 and CDR2: SGHTA, FQGNSA. J gave up 1 base and V 4 bases, and 4 bases lay outside the gene matches. CDR3 region: CASSSGGMSYEQYF. The CDR3 DNA reads as TGTGCCAGCAGCTCCGGGGGGATGTCCTACGAGCAGTACTTC.

At least ten counts were recorded for this clonotype. The J gene is TRBJ1-6, the V gene TRBV28; D ambiguous. CDR1 MDHEN and CDR2 SYDVKM come from the germline V gene. Trimming stripped 5 bases from V and 7 bases from J, with 15 bases between. There are 15 residues in the CDR3. For the CDR3, the DNA is TGTGCCAGCAGTACGAGAGCGTTTCCCAATTCACCCCTCCACTTT. Encoded protein: CASSTRAFPNSPLHF.

In its sample, this clonotype was seen many times. The V gene is TRBV7-2, the J gene TRBJ1-5; no reliable D call. V gave up 5 bases and J gave up 5 bases, with 13 bases separating them. The CDR3 runs 14 residues. The germline CDR1 and CDR2 sequences are SGHTA and FQGNSA. CDR3 residues: CASSRAGKHQPQHF. CDR3 DNA: TGTGCCAGCAGCCGTGCTGGGAAGCATCAGCCCCAGCATTTT.

This clonotype came up many times. The chain carries TRBV24-1 and TRBJ2-1; no firm D call. Per germline, CDR1 KGHDR and CDR2 SFDVKD. This CDR3 comprises 11 residues. V shed 7 bases and J shed 6 bases, with 6 bases lying between them. CDR3: CATRQFNEQFF. The CDR3 DNA follows: TGTGCCACCAGGCAGTTCAATGAGCAGTTCTTC.

In its sample, this clonotype was seen a few times. This chain uses TRBV18 with TRBJ1-3; no clear D. Germline loops: CDR1 KGHSH, CDR2 LQKENI. The V end was cut by 8 bases, the J end by 4 bases, with 18 bases between. The CDR3 covers 15 residues. This CDR3 is CASTPFDSSGNTIYF. The DNA for the CDR3 is TGTGCCAGCACCCCATTCGATAGTTCCGGAAACACCATATATTTT.

CDR3 residues: CASSLSPGSKETQYF. In DNA, the CDR3 is TGTGCCAGCAGCTTATCCCCCGGGTCCAAAGAGACCCAGTACTTC. The V and J genes are TRBV7-9 and TRBJ2-5; D gene ambiguous. The germline V gene encodes CDR1 SEHNR and CDR2 FQNEAQ (reference sequence). Trimming removed 2 bases at V and 3 bases at J, with 13 bases between. The length of the CDR3 is 15 residues.

V usage is TRBV5-1 and J usage is TRBJ2-1; 11 bases fit TRBD2. With 4 bases clipped from V and 4 bases from J, the junction kept 10 bases outside the gene matches. Germline V gene data show CDR1 as SGHRS and CDR2 as YFSETQ. The CDR3 extends over 17 amino acids. This CDR3 reads CASSPNGVAGGYNEQFF. The CDR3 DNA reads as TGCGCCAGCAGCCCTAATGGGGTAGCGGGAGGGTACAATGAGCAGTTCTTC.

The table lists this clonotype with many counts. This chain joins TRBV5-1 and TRBJ2-1; 8 nucleotides align to TRBD2. Losses at the gene ends were 6 bases for V and 4 bases for J; bases not matched to a gene: 3. The CDR3 consists of 13 residues. Per germline, CDR1 SGHRS and CDR2 YFSETQ. CDR3 sequence reads: CASTSSGYNEQFF. The DNA of the CDR3 is TGCGCCAGCACCTCTAGCGGGTACAATGAGCAGTTCTTC.

This clonotype showed up many times. A read error may produce the germline difference seen at one junction end. The genes are TRBV7-9 and TRBJ1-2, with D maybe TRBD1 (6 bases). Germline V lookup: CDR1 SEHNR, CDR2 FQNEAQ (reference sequence). The CDR3 sequence is 14 residues long. Here the CDR3 reads CASSLGGVNYGYTF. CDR3 DNA sequence: TGTGCCAGCAGTTTAGGGGGAGTTAACTATGGCTACACCTTC.

The chain is built from TRBV20-1 and TRBJ2-3; 8 bases are a match to TRBD2. The junction had 5 bases not matched to a gene; V was cut back by 0 bases and J by 0 bases. Germline lookup yields CDR1 DFQATT and CDR2 SNEGSKA (reference sequence). This CDR3 has 16 residues. CDR3 region: CSAREEVAGSTDTQYF. In DNA, the CDR3 is TGCAGTGCTAGAGAGGAGGTAGCGGGGAGCACAGATACGCAGTATTTT.

This clonotype has a handful of counts. This chain connects TRBV29-1 to TRBJ2-7; TRBD2 matches 13 bases. Germline-derived CDR1 and CDR2 are SQVTM and ANQGSEA. Losses at the gene ends were 4 bases for V and 0 bases for J; bases not matched to a gene: 15. The CDR3 is made up of 19 amino acids. The DNA of the CDR3 is TGCAGCGTTGGGGGGTTGGGACTAGCGGGATCCAGAGGCTCCTACGAGCAGTACTTC. Its protein is CSVGGLGLAGSRGSYEQYF.

This clonotype was counted ten times or more. The V and J genes are TRBV3-1 and TRBJ1-2, with D hard to call. Germline V gene sequence: CDR1 LGHDT, CDR2 YNNKEL (reference sequence). CDR3 length: 12 amino acids. The V end lost 0 bases, the J end lost 7 bases, and 6 bases lay between the germline ends. The CDR3 loop is CASSQEMGGYTF. The CDR3 DNA is TGTGCCAGCAGCCAAGAGATGGGTGGCTACACCTTC.

Concerning this clonotype: Being one base from a much bigger clone, this may be a read error. The chain joins TRBV10-1 to TRBJ1-4; 8 bases fit TRBD1. J was trimmed by 7 bases and V by 2 bases; bases with no gene match: 9. The CDR3 extends over 16 amino acids. Per the germline V gene, CDR1 is WNHNN and CDR2 is SYGVQD (reference sequence). The DNA for the CDR3 is TGCGCCAGCAGTGAGGACAGGGGTCCACCGCTTGAAAAACTGTTTTTT. Amino acid sequence: CASSEDRGPPLEKLFF.

The sample holds many counts of this clonotype. This chain links TRBV10-3 with TRBJ1-3, with TRBD1 matching 7 bases. The CDR3 runs to 16 residues. Germline CDR1 reads ENHRY; CDR2 reads SYGVKD. V dropped 1 base and J dropped 1; count of bases not matched to a gene: 4. The CDR3 bases are TGTGCCATCAGTGAGTTCGAGGGACAGTCTGGAAACACCATATATTTT. As protein: CAISEFEGQSGNTIYF.

The gene calls are TRBV9 and TRBJ2-1, with D perhaps matching TRBD1 (5 bases). Looked up from germline, CDR1 is SGDLS and CDR2 is YYNGEE. Trimming shortened V by 3 bases and J by 5 bases, and 15 bases separated the two germline ends. This CDR3 spans 15 amino acids. The chain's CDR3 is CASSAWGSPDNEQFF. The DNA for the CDR3 is TGTGCCAGCAGCGCCTGGGGCAGCCCCGACAATGAGCAGTTCTTC.